The following is a T cell receptor (beta chain) sequence with its context. What it binds is unknown. Libraries were prepared by immunoSEQ multiplex PCR; TCRdb keeps only in-frame clonotypes and omits some of them. The table includes approximately 150,000 clones, about 85% detected once. There are 14 residues in the CDR3. Germline lookup yields CDR1 SGHAT and CDR2 FQDESV (reference sequence). The V and J ends lost 5 bases and 2 bases respectively, with 13 bases between them. The sample is drawn from a study of cytomegalovirus exposure and HLA in healthy donors. Study-wide results and caveats: It was found in a later analysis that first-cohort TCR clusters tended to co-occur in the 90 to 150 validation repertoires.

This chain links TRBV11-1 with TRBJ2-7; maybe TRBD1 (5 bases). Material for sequencing was PBMCs. The TCR was taken from a man aged 30-40 years in good health and CMV-seropositive. CDR3 amino acids: CASSQSGLAYEQYF. DNA of the CDR3: TGTGCCAGCAGCCAATCAGGGCTAGCCTACGAGCAGTACTTC.